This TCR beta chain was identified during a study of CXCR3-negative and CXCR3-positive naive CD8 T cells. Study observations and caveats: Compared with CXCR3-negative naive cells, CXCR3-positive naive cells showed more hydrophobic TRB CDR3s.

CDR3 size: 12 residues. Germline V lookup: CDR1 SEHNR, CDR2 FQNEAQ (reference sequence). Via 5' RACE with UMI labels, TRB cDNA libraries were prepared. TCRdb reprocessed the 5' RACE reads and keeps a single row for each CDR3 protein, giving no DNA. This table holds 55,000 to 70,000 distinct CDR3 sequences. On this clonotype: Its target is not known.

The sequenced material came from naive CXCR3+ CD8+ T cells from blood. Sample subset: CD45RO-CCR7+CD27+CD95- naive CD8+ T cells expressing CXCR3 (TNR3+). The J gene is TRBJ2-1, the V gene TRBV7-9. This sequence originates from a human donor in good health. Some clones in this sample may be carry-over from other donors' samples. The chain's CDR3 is CASSSGYNEQFF.